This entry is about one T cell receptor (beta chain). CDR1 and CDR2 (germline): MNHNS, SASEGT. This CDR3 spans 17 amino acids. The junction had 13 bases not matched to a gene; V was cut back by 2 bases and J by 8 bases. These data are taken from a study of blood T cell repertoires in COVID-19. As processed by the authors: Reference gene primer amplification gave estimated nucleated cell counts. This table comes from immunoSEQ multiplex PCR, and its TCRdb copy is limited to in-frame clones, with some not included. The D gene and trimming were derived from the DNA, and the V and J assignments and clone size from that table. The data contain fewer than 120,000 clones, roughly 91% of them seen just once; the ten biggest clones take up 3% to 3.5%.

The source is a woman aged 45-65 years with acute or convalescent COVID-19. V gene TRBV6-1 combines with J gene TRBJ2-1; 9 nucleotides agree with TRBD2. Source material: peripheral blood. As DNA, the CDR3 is TGTGCCAGCAGTGAATTTCTAGCGGGACCCATATCGCATGAGCAGTTCTTC. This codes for CASSEFLAGPISHEQFF.